Listed below are T cell receptor beta chains from one sample, sequenced in a study of shared clonotypes between healthy human individuals. TCRdb's table, derived via immunoSEQ multiplex PCR, lists solely in-frame clones and lacks some. The table lists some 790,000 clones, 72% of them singletons, with under 2% in the top ten. The sample was memory CD4+ T cells sorted from blood. Receptor source: a woman aged 25 to 45 in good health. Each CDR3 is given with its conserved first and last residue. The order of the fields is V gene, J gene, clone size, D gene, CDR3 protein, CDR3 DNA. The D gene is left open where the match is weak. Expanded clones get a size class; other rows say once, few or many, or leave the size out.

>TRBV7-9|TRBJ1-2|NA|NA
CASSGHDRTIRNYGYTF
TGTGCCAGCAGCGGACATGATAGGACAATTAGGAACTATGGCTACACCTTC
>TRBV23-1|TRBJ1-2|many|NA
CASRAGAAPGYTF
TGCGCCAGCAGAGCAGGGGCCGCCCCCGGCTACACCTTC
>TRBV27|TRBJ1-1|few|NA
CASSLNSPNTEAFF
TGTGCCAGCAGTTTAAACAGCCCTAACACTGAAGCTTTCTTT
>TRBV5-4|TRBJ2-3|NA|NA
CASTSVVGADTQYF
TGTGCCAGCACCTCGGTGGTAGGTGCAGATACGCAGTATTTT
>TRBV6-5|TRBJ2-3|NA|NA
CASKDHTDTQYF
TGTGCCAGCAAGGACCACACAGATACGCAGTATTTT
>TRBV27|TRBJ1-3|NA|NA
CASSQKSTSLSGNTIYF
TGTGCCAGCAGTCAAAAAAGTACCTCCCTCTCTGGAAACACCATATATTTT
>TRBV10-3|TRBJ1-5|NA|NA
CAISEGPGGNQPQHF
TGTGCCATCAGTGAGGGGCCCGGAGGAAATCAGCCCCAGCATTTT
>TRBV5-1|TRBJ2-1|NA|NA
CASSVRAGPSPEQFF
TGCGCCAGCAGCGTTCGGGCGGGCCCTAGTCCTGAGCAGTTCTTC
>TRBV2|TRBJ1-1|NA|NA
CASSVLGVAFF
TGTGCCAGCAGTGTTCTTGGGGTGGCTTTCTTT
>TRBV4-1|TRBJ1-4|NA|NA
CASSQGQLTNEKLFF
TGCGCCAGCAGCCAAGGGCAGTTAACTAATGAAAAACTGTTTTTT
>TRBV2|TRBJ2-6|NA|TRBD1
CASAKDRAAGANVLTF
TGTGCCAGCGCTAAAGACAGGGCGGCTGGGGCCAACGTCCTGACTTTC
>TRBV6-5|TRBJ1-1|NA|NA
CASRRGGANTEAFF
TGTGCCAGCAGGAGAGGGGGGGCGAACACTGAAGCTTTCTTT
>TRBV7-9|TRBJ1-3|NA|NA
CASSSATQGNTIYF
TGTGCCAGCAGCTCCGCAACACAAGGAAACACCATATATTTT
>TRBV6-6|TRBJ2-1|NA|TRBD2
CASSYSSGSSYNEQFF
TGTGCCAGCAGTTACTCTAGCGGGAGCTCTTACAATGAGCAGTTCTTC
>TRBV6-5|TRBJ2-5|NA|NA
CASSYSRVAETQYF
TGTGCCAGCAGTTACTCTCGGGTAGCAGAGACCCAGTACTTC
>TRBV5-1|TRBJ2-3|once|TRBD2
CASSPGTSGNQAYF
TGCGCCAGCAGTCCCGGGACTAGCGGGAACCAAGCGTATTTT
>TRBV5-1|TRBJ1-1|NA|NA
CASSLQLNTEAFF
TGCGCCAGCAGCTTACAATTAAACACTGAAGCTTTCTTT